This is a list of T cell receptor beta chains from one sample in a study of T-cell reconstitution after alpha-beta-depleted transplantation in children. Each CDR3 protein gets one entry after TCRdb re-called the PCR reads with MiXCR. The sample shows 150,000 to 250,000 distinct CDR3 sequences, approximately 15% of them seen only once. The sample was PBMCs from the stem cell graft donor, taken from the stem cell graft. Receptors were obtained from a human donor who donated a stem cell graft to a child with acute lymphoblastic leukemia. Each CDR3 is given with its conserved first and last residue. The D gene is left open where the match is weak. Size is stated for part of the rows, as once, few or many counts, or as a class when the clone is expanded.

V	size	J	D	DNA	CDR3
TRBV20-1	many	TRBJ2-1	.	TGCAGTGCCGACGCCGGGACCCCGAGCTCCTACAATGAGCAGTTCTTC	CSADAGTPSSYNEQFF
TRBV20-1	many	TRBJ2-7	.	TGCAGTGCCGCCGACACCGACGAGCAGTACTTC	CSAADTDEQYF
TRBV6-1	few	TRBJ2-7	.	TGTGCCAGCAAAAGGGGGGAAAGCTCCTACGAGCAGTACTTC	CASKRGESSYEQYF
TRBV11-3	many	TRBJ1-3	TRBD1	TGTGCCAGCAGCACCCGGACAGGAACTGGAAACACCATATATTTT	CASSTRTGTGNTIYF
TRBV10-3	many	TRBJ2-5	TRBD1	TGTGCCATCAGTGAGTACGGGACAGGCGGAGAGACCCAGTACTTC	CAISEYGTGGETQYF
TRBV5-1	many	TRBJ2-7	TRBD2	TGCGCCAGCAGCGCCCTACCGGGACTAGCGGGATACGAGCAGTACTTC	CASSALPGLAGYEQYF
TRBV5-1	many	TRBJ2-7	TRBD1	TGCGCCAGCAGAAGACAGGGGGCTTTTAGCGGATCCTACGAGCAGTACTTC	CASRRQGAFSGSYEQYF
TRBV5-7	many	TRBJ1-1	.	TGTGCCAGCATAGGAGCATGGCAGTTGATATCCGACACTGAAGCTTTCTTT	CASIGAWQLISDTEAFF
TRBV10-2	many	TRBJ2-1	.	TGCGCCAGCAGTGAGACCCGATGGGGGTACAATGAGCAGTTCTTC	CASSETRWGYNEQFF
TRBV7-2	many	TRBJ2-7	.	TGTGCCAGCAGTAGTCGGGAGCAGTACTTC	CASSSREQYF
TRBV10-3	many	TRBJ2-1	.	TGTGCCATCAGCCTCGACTACTACAATGAGCAGTTCTTC	CAISLDYYNEQFF
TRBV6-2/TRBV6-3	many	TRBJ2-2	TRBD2	TGTGCCAGCAGTAGGACTAGCTTTACCGGGGAGCTGTTTTTT	CASSRTSFTGELFF
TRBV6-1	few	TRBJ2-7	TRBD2	TGTGCCAGCAGTGCCCGGACTAGCGGGCCTTACGAGCAGTACTTC	CASSARTSGPYEQYF
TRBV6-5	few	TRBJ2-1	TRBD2	TGTGCCAGCAGTTACTCGCTAGCGGCAGATGAGCAGTTCTTC	CASSYSLAADEQFF
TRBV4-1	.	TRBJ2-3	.	TGCGCCAGCAGCCAGGCGCAGGCGGGGACAGATACGCAGTATTTT	CASSQAQAGTDTQYF
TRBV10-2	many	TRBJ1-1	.	TGCGCCAGCAGTGAGAGCAGTATCGCTGAAGCTTTCTTT	CASSESSIAEAFF
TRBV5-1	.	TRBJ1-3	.	TGCGCCAGCAGCCGTACGGAACAGGGATACTCTGGAAACACCATATATTTT	CASSRTEQGYSGNTIYF
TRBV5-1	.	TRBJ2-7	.	TGCGCCAGCAGCTTCGCAGGGGTGATAGACTACGAGCAGTACTTC	CASSFAGVIDYEQYF
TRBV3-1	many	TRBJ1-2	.	TGTGCCAGCAGAGGGAAGATTTCCTATGGCTACACCTTC	CASRGKISYGYTF
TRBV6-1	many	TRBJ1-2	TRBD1	TGTGCCAGCAGTCAGGACAGGGTAAACTATGGCTACACCTTC	CASSQDRVNYGYTF
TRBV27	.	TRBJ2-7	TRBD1	TGTGCCAGCAGGGCCGGGACAGGGCGCAACGAGCAGTACTTC	CASRAGTGRNEQYF
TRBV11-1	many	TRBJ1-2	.	TGTGCCAGCAGCTTCCGAGGTGGCTACACCTTC	CASSFRGGYTF
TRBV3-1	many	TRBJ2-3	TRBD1	TGTGCCAGCAGCCCCGGGACAGGGATCACAGATACGCAGTATTTT	CASSPGTGITDTQYF
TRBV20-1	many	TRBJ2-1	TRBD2	TGCAGTGCTAACCCTTCTAGCGGGAGGATCAATGAGCAGTTCTTC	CSANPSSGRINEQFF
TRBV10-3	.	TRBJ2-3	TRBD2	TGTGCCATCAGGGCGGGAGAACATACGCAGTATTTT	CAIRAGEHTQYF
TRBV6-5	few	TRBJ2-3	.	TGTGCCAGCAGTTACTCGAATAGGCCGTTTGATACGCAGTATTTT	CASSYSNRPFDTQYF
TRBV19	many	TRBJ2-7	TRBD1	TGTGCCAGCACAGGGGCCTACGAGCAGTACTTC	CASTGAYEQYF
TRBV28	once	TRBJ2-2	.	TGTGCCAGCAGTTCGCGGACAGTCGCGAACACCGGGGAGCTGTTTTTT	CASSSRTVANTGELFF
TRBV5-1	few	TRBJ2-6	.	TGCGCCAGCAGCTTGTTGGACACGTTATTCTCTGGGGCCAACGTCCTGACTTTC	CASSLLDTLFSGANVLTF
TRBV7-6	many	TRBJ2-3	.	TGTGCCAGCAGCTCGACTAATACGCAGTATTTT	CASSSTNTQYF
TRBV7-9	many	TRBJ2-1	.	TGTGCCAGCAGCCCTACCACTGCCACCAATGAGCAGTTCTTC	CASSPTTATNEQFF